The 9 T cell receptor beta chains below all came from one sample that was sequenced in a study of T cells in Graves' hyperthyroidism and ophthalmopathy. RNA transcripts served as the template for amplifying TCR beta CDR3 regions. The HTBI primer set served for first-round RT-PCR of the TCR CDR3. One entry per CDR3 protein, called by TCRdb with MiXCR from the multiplex PCR reads. The sample has a few hundred thousand distinct CDR3 sequences; about 15% are singletons. Source material: blood. The origin of the receptors is a woman in her thirties or forties with Graves' hyperthyroidism.

There are many counts of this clonotype. This rearrangement joins TRBV7-8 to TRBJ1-5; D perhaps matches TRBD1 (6 bases). The CDR3 sequence is 14 residues long. V was pared by 5 bases and J by 0 bases, with 8 bases between. Germline CDR1 and CDR2: SGHVS and FQNEAQ. Here the CDR3 DNA reads TGTGCCAGCAGCATGGACAGTAGCAATCAGCCCCAGCATTTT. Encoded protein: CASSMDSSNQPQHF.

This clonotype was seen at least ten times. This chain uses TRBV5-1 with TRBJ2-1; D tentatively reads TRBD1 or TRBD2 (5 bases each). Trimming shortened V by 4 bases and J by 2 bases, and 19 bases separated the two germline ends. The length of the CDR3 is 17 residues. Germline assignment: CDR1 SGHRS and CDR2 YFSETQ. The CDR3 DNA reads as TGCGCCAGCAGCATTCACTCAACCGGGACCACCTACAATGAGCAGTTCTTC. Amino acid sequence: CASSIHSTGTTYNEQFF.

This clonotype was observed at least ten times. The gene calls are TRBV28 and TRBJ1-2; maybe TRBD1 (6 bases). Between the trimmed V and J ends, which lost 6 bases and 8 bases, there was a span of 13 bases. Looked up from germline, CDR1 is MDHEN and CDR2 is SYDVKM. The CDR3 runs 12 residues. CDR3 sequence (DNA): TGTGCCAGCAGAAACTACAGGGCCGGCTACACCTTC. The encoded protein is CASRNYRAGYTF.

This clonotype was detected ten times or more. The gene calls are TRBV7-3 and TRBJ2-3; D is possibly TRBD2 (5 bases). The V end lost 5 bases, the J end lost 0 bases, and 12 bases lay between the germline ends. CDR1 SGHTA and CDR2 FQGTGA come from the germline V gene. CDR3 size: 15 residues. CDR3 nucleotide sequence: TGTGCCAGCAGCCTAGTAGCGACTAGCACAGATACGCAGTATTTT. Amino acid sequence: CASSLVATSTDTQYF. The full variable domain, with the rest looked up from reference TRBV7-3 and TRBJ2-3, is GAGVSQTPSNKVTEKGKYVELRCDPISGHTALYWYRQSLGQGPEFLIYFQGTGAADDSGLPNDRFFAVRPEGSVSTLKIQRTERGDSAVYLCASSLVATSTDTQYFGPGTRLTVL.

This clonotype was counted at least ten times. CDR3 sequence reads: CASSLGQSNYGYTF. CDR3 DNA: TGTGCCAGCAGTTTAGGGCAGAGTAACTATGGCTACACCTTC. This chain joins TRBV12-3 or TRBV12-4 and TRBJ1-2, with D unclear. V shed 1 base and J shed 1 base, with 7 bases lying between them. The CDR3 has 14 amino acids.

The rearrangement links TRBV12-3 or TRBV12-4 to TRBJ1-2; D uncertain. CDR3 length: 12 amino acids. The V end was cut by 3 bases, the J end by 5 bases, with 7 bases between. The CDR3 reads CASSFDEYGYTF. The DNA of the CDR3 is TGTGCCAGCAGTTTTGACGAGTATGGCTACACCTTC.

In this sample, this clonotype turned up a few times. The chain links TRBV7-9 to TRBJ2-7; the match to TRBD2 covers 8 bases. V lost 2 bases to trimming and J lost 4 bases; unmatched junction nucleotides: 10. The germline V gene has CDR1 SEHNR and CDR2 FQNEAQ (reference sequence). This CDR3 is 16 amino acids long. The CDR3 nucleotides are TGTGCCAGCAGCTTACCATCCCGGACTAGCAGATACGAGCAGTACTTC. Amino acids: CASSLPSRTSRYEQYF. The complete variable domain, with remaining parts taken from reference TRBV7-9 and TRBJ2-7, reads DTGVSQNPRHKITKRGQNVTFRCDPISEHNRLYWYRQTLGQGPEFLTYFQNEAQLEKSRLLSDRFSAERPKGSFSTLEIQRTEQGDSAMYLCASSLPSRTSRYEQYFGPGTRLTVT.

There are a few counts of this clonotype. The V gene is TRBV10-3, the J gene TRBJ2-3, with TRBD2 matching 13 bases. Per germline, CDR1 ENHRY and CDR2 SYGVKD. CDR3 size: 15 residues. V was pared by 6 bases and J by 5 bases, with 5 bases of the junction left unmatched. The CDR3 here is CAIRGTSGKGDTQYF. The DNA for the CDR3 is TGTGCCATCAGGGGGACTAGCGGGAAGGGAGATACGCAGTATTTT.

Remarks on this clonotype: A much more abundant neighbour one base away suggests this may be a read error. The chain employs TRBV28 and TRBJ2-1, with TRBD2 matching over 7 bases. This CDR3 region has 15 residues. In germline, CDR1 is MDHEN, CDR2 SYDVKM. V lost 5 bases, J lost 7 bases, and 11 bases stayed unmatched. The CDR3 protein is CASSKTSRNVNEQFF. The CDR3, as DNA: TGTGCCAGCAGTAAGACTAGCAGGAATGTTAATGAGCAGTTCTTC.